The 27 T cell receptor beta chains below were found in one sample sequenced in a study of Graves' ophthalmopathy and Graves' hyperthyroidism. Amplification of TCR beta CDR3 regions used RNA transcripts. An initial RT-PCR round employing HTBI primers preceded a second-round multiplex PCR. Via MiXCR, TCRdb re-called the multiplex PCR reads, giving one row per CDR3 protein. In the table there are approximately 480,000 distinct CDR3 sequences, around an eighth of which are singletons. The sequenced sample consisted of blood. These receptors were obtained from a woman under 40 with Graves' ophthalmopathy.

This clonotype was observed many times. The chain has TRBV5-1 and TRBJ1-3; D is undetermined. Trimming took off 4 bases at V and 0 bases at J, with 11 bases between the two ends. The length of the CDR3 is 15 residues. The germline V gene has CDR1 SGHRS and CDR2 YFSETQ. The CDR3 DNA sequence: TGCGCCAGCAGCATATGGACTGGCTCTGGAAACACCATATATTTT. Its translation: CASSIWTGSGNTIYF.

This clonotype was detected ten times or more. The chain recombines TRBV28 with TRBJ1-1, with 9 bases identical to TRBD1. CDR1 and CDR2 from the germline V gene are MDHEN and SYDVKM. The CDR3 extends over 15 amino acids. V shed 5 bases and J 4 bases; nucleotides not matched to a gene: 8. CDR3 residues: CASSPRGQGFTEAFF. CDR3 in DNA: TGTGCCAGCAGTCCCCGCGGACAGGGGTTCACTGAAGCTTTCTTT.

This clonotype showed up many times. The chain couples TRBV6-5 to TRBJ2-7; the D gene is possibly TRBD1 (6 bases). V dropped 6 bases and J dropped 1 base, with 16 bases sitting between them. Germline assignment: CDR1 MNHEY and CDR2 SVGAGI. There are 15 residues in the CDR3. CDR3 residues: CASRSFWGQSYEQYF. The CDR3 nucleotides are TGTGCCAGCAGATCGTTTTGGGGGCAGTCCTACGAGCAGTACTTC.

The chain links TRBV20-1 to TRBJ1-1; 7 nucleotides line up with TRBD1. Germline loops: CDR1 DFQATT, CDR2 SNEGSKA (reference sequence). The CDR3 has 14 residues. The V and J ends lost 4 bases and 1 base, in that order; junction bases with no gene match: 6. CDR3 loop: CSATRTGGNTEAFF. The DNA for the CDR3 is TGCAGTGCTACTCGGACAGGAGGGAACACTGAAGCTTTCTTT.

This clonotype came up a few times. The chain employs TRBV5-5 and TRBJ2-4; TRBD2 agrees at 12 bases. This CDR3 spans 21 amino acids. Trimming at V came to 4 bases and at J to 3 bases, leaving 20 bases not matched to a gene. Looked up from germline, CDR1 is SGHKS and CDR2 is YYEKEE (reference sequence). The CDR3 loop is CASSATRRLAGGPPDKNIQYF. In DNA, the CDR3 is TGTGCCAGCAGCGCCACCAGACGGCTAGCGGGAGGGCCACCAGACAAAAACATTCAGTACTTC.

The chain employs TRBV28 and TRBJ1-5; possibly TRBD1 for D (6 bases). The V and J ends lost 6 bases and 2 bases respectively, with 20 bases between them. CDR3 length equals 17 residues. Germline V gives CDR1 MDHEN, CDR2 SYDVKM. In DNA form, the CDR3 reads TGTGCCAGCAGCCCCCAGGGGCGGGGGGATCGCAATCAGCCCCAGCATTTT. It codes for CASSPQGRGDRNQPQHF. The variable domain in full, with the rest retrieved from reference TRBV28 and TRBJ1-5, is DVKVTQSSRYLVKRTGEKVFLECVQDMDHENMFWYRQDPGLGLRLIYFSYDVKMKEKGDIPEGYSVSREKKERFSLILESASTNQTSMYLCASSPQGRGDRNQPQHFGDGTRLSIL.

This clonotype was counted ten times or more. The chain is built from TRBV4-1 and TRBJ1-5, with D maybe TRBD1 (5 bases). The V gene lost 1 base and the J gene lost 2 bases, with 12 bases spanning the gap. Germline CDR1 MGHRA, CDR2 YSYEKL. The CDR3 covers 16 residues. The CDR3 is CASSQAVLGGNQPQHF. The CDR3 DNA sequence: TGCGCCAGCAGCCAAGCTGTCTTAGGGGGCAATCAGCCCCAGCATTTT.

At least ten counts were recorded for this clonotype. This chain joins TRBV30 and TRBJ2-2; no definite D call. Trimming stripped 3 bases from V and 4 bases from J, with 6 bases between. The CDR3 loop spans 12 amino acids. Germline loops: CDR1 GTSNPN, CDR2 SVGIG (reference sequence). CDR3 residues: CAWRSRTGELFF. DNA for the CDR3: TGTGCCTGGAGGTCCCGCACCGGGGAGCTGTTTTTT.

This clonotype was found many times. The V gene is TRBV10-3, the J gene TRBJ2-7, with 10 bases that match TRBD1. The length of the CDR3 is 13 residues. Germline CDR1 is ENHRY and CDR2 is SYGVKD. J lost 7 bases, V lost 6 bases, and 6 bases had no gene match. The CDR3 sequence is CAIRGQGSGEQYF. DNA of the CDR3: TGTGCCATCAGGGGACAGGGGTCGGGGGAGCAGTACTTC.

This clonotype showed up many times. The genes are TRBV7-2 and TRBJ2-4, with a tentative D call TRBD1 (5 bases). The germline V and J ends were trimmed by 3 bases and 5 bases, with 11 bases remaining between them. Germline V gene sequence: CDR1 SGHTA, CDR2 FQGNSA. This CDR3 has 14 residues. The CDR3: CASSLGPGQNIQYF. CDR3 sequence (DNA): TGTGCCAGCAGCTTGGGGCCCGGGCAAAACATTCAGTACTTC.

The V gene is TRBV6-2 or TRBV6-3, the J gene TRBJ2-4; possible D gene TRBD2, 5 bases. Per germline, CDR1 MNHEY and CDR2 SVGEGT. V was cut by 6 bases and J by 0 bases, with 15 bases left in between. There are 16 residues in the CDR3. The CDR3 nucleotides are TGTGCCAGCAGCTCCACGGGAACTCTAGCCAAAAACATTCAGTACTTC. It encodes CASSSTGTLAKNIQYF.

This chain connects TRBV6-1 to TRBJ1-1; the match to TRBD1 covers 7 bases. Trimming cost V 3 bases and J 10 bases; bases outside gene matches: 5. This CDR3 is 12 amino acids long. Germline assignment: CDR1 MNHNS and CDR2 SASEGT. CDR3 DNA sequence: TGTGCCAGCAGTGAGACAGGGCGGCCAGCTTTCTTT. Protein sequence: CASSETGRPAFF.

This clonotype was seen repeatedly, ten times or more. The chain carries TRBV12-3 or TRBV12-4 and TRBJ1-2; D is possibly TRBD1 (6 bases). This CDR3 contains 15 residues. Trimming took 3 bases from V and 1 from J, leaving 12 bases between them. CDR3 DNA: TGTGCCAGCAGTTTTTCAGGGGCCGTTAACTATGGCTACACCTTC. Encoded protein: CASSFSGAVNYGYTF.

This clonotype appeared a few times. The CDR3 spells CASSLVGHYTGELFF. The CDR3 DNA sequence: TGTGCCAGCAGCTTAGTCGGACACTACACCGGGGAGCTGTTTTTT. V usage is TRBV7-2 and J usage is TRBJ2-2, with D tentatively TRBD1 (5 bases). The germline gives CDR1 SGHTA, CDR2 FQGNSA. This CDR3 region has 15 residues. The V end lost 1 base, the J end lost 3 bases, and 9 bases lay between the germline ends.

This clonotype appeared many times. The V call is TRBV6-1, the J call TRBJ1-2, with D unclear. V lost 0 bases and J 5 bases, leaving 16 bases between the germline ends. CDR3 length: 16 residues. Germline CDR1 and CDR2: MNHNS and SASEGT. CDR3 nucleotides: TGTGCCAGCAGTGAAGCCAGGTATCAAACCTCGTATGGCTACACCTTC. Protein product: CASSEARYQTSYGYTF.

The CDR3 loop is CASSPSPGGLQETQYF. CDR3 in DNA: TGTGCCAGCTCACCCAGCCCAGGGGGACTCCAAGAGACCCAGTACTTC. The chain has TRBV18 and TRBJ2-5; D possibly corresponds to TRBD1 (7 bases). The germline CDR1 and CDR2 sequences are KGHSH and LQKENI. V lost 3 bases to trimming and J lost 1 base, with 15 bases between them. The CDR3 loop spans 16 amino acids.

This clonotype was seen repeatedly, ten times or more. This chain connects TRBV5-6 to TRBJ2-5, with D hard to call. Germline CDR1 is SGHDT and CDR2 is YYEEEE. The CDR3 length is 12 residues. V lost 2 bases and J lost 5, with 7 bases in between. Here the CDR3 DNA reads TGTGCCAGCAGCTTAAAGAAGGAGACCCAGTACTTC. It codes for CASSLKKETQYF.

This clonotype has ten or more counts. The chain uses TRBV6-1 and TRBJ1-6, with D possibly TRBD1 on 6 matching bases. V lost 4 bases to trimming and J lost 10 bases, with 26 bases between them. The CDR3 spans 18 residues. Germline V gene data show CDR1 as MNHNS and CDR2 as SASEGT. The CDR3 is CASSGLRGGRAIGSPLHF. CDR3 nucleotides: TGTGCCAGCAGTGGACTCCGAGGGGGGCGGGCTATTGGATCACCCCTCCACTTT.

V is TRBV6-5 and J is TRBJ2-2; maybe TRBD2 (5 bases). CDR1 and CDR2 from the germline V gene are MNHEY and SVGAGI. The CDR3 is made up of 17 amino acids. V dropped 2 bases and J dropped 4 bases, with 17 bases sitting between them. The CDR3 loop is CASSYPKREWGTGELFF. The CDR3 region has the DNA TGTGCCAGCAGTTACCCCAAGAGGGAATGGGGCACCGGGGAGCTGTTTTTT.

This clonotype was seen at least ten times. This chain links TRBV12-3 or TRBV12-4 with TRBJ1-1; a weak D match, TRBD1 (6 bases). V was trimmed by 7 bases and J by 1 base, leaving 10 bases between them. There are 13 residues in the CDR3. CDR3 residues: CASTWTANTEAFF. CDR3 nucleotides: TGTGCCAGCACCTGGACAGCGAACACTGAAGCTTTCTTT.

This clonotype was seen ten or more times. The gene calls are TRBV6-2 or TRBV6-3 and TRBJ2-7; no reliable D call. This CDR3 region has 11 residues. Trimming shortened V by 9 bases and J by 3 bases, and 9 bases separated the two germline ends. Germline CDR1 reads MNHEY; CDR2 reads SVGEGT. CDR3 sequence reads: CASNSGYEQYF. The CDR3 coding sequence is TGTGCCAGTAACTCCGGCTACGAGCAGTACTTC.

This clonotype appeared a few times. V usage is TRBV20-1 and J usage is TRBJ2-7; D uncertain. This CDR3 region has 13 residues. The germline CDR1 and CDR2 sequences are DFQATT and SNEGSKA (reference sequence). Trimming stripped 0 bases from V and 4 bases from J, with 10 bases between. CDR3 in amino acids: CSARDTNRYEQYF. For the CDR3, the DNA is TGCAGTGCTAGAGACACTAATCGGTACGAGCAGTACTTC.

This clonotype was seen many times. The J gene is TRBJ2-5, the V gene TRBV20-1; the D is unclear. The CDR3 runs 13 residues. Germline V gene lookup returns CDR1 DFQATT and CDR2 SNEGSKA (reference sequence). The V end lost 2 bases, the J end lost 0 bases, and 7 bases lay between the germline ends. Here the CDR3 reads CSARPPYQETQYF. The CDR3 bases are TGCAGTGCTAGACCGCCGTACCAAGAGACCCAGTACTTC.

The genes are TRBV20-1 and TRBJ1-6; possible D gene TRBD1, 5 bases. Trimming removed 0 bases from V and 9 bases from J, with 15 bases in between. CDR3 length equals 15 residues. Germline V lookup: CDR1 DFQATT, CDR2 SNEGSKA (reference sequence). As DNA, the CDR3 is TGCAGTGCTAGAGATACGGCGTGGGGGGGTTCACCCCTCCACTTT. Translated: CSARDTAWGGSPLHF.

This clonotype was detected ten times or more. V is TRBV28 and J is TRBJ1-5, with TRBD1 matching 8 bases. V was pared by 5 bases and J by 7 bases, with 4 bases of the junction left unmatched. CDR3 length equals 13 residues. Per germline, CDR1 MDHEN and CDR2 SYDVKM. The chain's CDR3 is CASSQGARQPQHF. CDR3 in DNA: TGTGCCAGCAGTCAGGGGGCTAGGCAGCCCCAGCATTTT.

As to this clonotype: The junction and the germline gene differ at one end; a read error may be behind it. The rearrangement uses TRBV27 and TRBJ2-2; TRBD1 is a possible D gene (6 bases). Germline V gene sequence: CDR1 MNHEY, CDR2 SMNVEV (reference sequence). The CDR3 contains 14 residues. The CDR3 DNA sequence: TGTGCCAGCAGCTCGGACAGAACTAACGGGGAGCTGCTTTTT. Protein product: CASSSDRTNGELLF.

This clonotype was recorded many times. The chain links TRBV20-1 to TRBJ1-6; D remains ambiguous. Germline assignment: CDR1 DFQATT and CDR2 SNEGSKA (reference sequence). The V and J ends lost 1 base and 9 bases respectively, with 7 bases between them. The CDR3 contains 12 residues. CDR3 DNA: TGCAGTGCTAGAGGCATGGGTTCACCCCTCCACTTT. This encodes CSARGMGSPLHF.